The TCR beta chain under discussion was sequenced for a study of blood T cell repertoires in COVID-19. Looking at the study overall: The United States, Italy and Spain were the sources of the acute and convalescent COVID-19 samples. T cells, B-cell-depleted T cells, or PBMCs provided the cDNA or gDNA that served as material.

V lost 4 bases to trimming and J lost 3 bases; unmatched junction nucleotides: 0. This CDR3 is 13 amino acids long. CDR1 and CDR2 (germline): SQVTM, ANQGSEA. Original processing methods: Reference gene primer amplification gave nucleated cell count estimates. Sequencing was performed with immunoSEQ multiplex PCR; in TCRdb, only in-frame clones are kept and a portion is missing. Clone size and the V and J calls come from that table; the DNA yielded D and trimming. The data show more than 110,000 clones, more than 80% seen once. The specimen sequenced was peripheral blood. The chain carries TRBV29-1 and TRBJ2-3, with TRBD2 identical over 11 bases. This sequence was found in a human donor in a cohort sampled during active COVID-19. The CDR3 loop reads CSVASGGTDTQYF. CDR3 DNA: TGCAGCGTTGCTAGCGGGGGGACAGATACGCAGTATTTT.